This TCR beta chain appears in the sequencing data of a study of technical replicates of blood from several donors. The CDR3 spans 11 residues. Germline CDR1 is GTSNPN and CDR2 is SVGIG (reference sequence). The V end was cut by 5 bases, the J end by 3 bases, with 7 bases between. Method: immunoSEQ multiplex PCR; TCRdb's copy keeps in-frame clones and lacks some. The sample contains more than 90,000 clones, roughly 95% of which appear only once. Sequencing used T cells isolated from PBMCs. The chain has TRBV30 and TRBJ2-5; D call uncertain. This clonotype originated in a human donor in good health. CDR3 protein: CAWHFEETQYF. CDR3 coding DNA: TGTGCCTGGCACTTTGAAGAGACCCAGTACTTC.